What follows are 19 T cell receptor beta chains derived from one specimen sequenced in a study of metastatic and nonmetastatic thyroid tumors. TCRdb re-called clones from the PCR reads using MiXCR. The table lists 30,000 to 35,000 clones, over 14% of them singletons. Thyroid surgery was performed in patients who had received no treatment beforehand. The sample was blood. Every receptor here comes from a male donor with papillary thyroid cancer or a benign thyroid nodule (not recorded which). Some clones in this sample may be carry-over from other donors' samples.

This clone has ten or more counts. At the DNA level, this CDR3 is encoded by other sequences in the same sample as well. This sequence joins TRBV11-2 and TRBJ1-2, with D perhaps TRBD1 (6 bases). The length of the CDR3 is 14 residues. The V end lost 2 bases, the J end lost 4 bases, and 11 bases lay between the germline ends. The germline V gene has CDR1 SGHAT and CDR2 FQNNGV. The CDR3 DNA follows: TGTGCCAGCAGCTTATCCCAGGGGAGCTATGGCTACACCTTC. It translates to CASSLSQGSYGYTF. Filled out from reference TRBV11-2 and TRBJ1-2, the complete variable domain reads EAGVAQSPRYKIIEKRQSVAFWCNPISGHATLYWYQQILGQGPKLLIQFQNNGVVDDSQLPKDRFSAERLKGVDSTLKIQPAKLEDSAVYLCASSLSQGSYGYTFGSGTRLTVV.

This clone was found many times. The CDR3 bases are TGTGCCAGCAGTTACGGCGGAGGAATGGAGACCCAGTACTTC. It is translated as CASSYGGGMETQYF. The chain combines TRBV6-5 with TRBJ2-5; weak D call: TRBD2 (5 bases). V dropped 2 bases and J dropped 5 bases, with 12 bases sitting between them. This CDR3 region has 14 residues. The germline V gene encodes CDR1 MNHEY and CDR2 SVGAGI.

This clone was counted at least ten times. The chain couples TRBV10-3 to TRBJ2-2, with 11 bases that match TRBD2. CDR3 size: 16 residues. Germline trimming cut 5 bases from V and 5 bases from J; bases unmatched to any gene: 7. Germline V gives CDR1 ENHRY, CDR2 SYGVKD. In nucleotides, the CDR3 is TGTGCCATCAGTCCACTAGCGGGAGCGGGGACCGGGGAGCTGTTTTTT. It is translated as CAISPLAGAGTGELFF.

This clone was observed many times. The chain uses TRBV19 and TRBJ1-5; D is unclear. This CDR3 has 15 amino acids. V was shortened by 7 bases and J by 0 bases, with 13 bases between the two germline ends. Germline assignment: CDR1 LNHDA and CDR2 SQIVND (reference sequence). The CDR3: CASMRKRDSNQPQHF. The CDR3 region has the DNA TGTGCCAGTATGAGGAAGAGAGATAGCAATCAGCCCCAGCATTTT.

V is TRBV2 and J is TRBJ2-6; either TRBD1 or TRBD2 may supply D (5 bases each). This CDR3 has 15 amino acids. V shed 4 bases and J shed 4 bases, with 11 bases lying between them. Germline assignment: CDR1 SNHLY and CDR2 FYNNEI. CDR3 in amino acids: CASSGGRGGANVLTF. In DNA, the CDR3 is TGTGCCAGCAGTGGGGGACGCGGCGGGGCCAACGTCCTGACTTTC.

Note on this clone: A much larger clone is a single base away; this may be a read error. The chain combines TRBV5-1 with TRBJ2-2; tentative D call: TRBD2 (5 bases). CDR3 length: 16 amino acids. Per the germline V gene, CDR1 is SGHRS and CDR2 is YFSETQ. As DNA, the CDR3 is TGCGCCAGCAGCTTGGAGCCGGGGTCGAACACCGAGGAGCTGTTTTTT. Encoded protein: CASSLEPGSNTEELFF.

With regard to this clone: A much larger clone differs from this one at a single base, so this may be a read error. The genes are TRBV2 and TRBJ2-3; D gene uncertain. This CDR3 has 11 amino acids. Germline V CDR1 and CDR2: SNHLY, FYNNEI. V lost 4 bases, J lost 8 bases, and 7 bases lay in between. The CDR3 loop reads CASSVERTQYF. CDR3 nucleotides: TGTGCCAGCAGTGTAGAGCGTACGCAGTATTTT. Drawing the rest from reference TRBV2 and TRBJ2-3, the complete variable domain is EPEVTQTPSHQVTQMGQEVILRCVPISNHLYFYWYRQILGQKVEFLVSFYNNEISEKSEIFDDQFSVERPDGSNFTLKIRSTKLEDSAMYFCASSVERTQYFGPGTRLTVL.

This clone was counted ten times or more. The same CDR3 can be traced to other DNA sequences in this sample. The chain combines TRBV7-2 with TRBJ1-1, with no clear D. Germline V gene data show CDR1 as SGHTA and CDR2 as FQGNSA. The CDR3 extends over 14 amino acids. V was cut by 1 base and J by 4 bases, with 10 bases left in between. CDR3: CASSLVGEGTEAFF. CDR3 coding DNA: TGTGCCAGCAGCTTAGTGGGTGAGGGCACTGAAGCTTTCTTT. Filled out from reference TRBV7-2 and TRBJ1-1, the complete variable domain reads GAGVSQSPSNKVTEKGKDVELRCDPISGHTALYWYRQSLGQGLEFLIYFQGNSAPDKSGLPSDRFSAERTGGSVSTLTIQRTQQEDSAVYLCASSLVGEGTEAFFGQGTRLTVV.

This clone was seen many times. V is TRBV14 and J is TRBJ2-5; D is perhaps TRBD2 (7 bases). The CDR3 contains 15 residues. The V gene lost 4 bases and the J gene lost 4 bases, with 16 bases spanning the gap. Germline V gene data show CDR1 as SGHDN and CDR2 as FVKESK. CDR3 bases: TGTGCCAGCAGCCGACAGGCGGGAGTGGGAGAGACCCAGTACTTC. It specifies CASSRQAGVGETQYF.

A word on this clone: The germline gene is not matched at one end of the junction; a read error may be the cause. The chain employs TRBV28 and TRBJ2-2; 7 bases map to TRBD1. The CDR3 is 12 residues long. The germline V gene encodes CDR1 MDHEN and CDR2 SYDVKM. CDR3 DNA: TGTGTCAGCAGGGACAGCACCGGGGAGCTGATTTTT. Translating it yields CVSRDSTGELIF.

At least ten counts were recorded for this clone. The chain has TRBV24-1 and TRBJ2-2, with D perhaps TRBD1 or TRBD2 (5 bases each). The germline CDR1 and CDR2 sequences are KGHDR and SFDVKD. Trimming took 10 bases from V and 0 from J, leaving 8 bases between them. The CDR3 extends over 13 amino acids. CDR3 nucleotide sequence: TGTGCCACGGGACCAACGAACACCGGGGAGCTGTTTTTT. Protein sequence: CATGPTNTGELFF.

In this sample, this clone turned up many times. The V gene is TRBV7-9, the J gene TRBJ2-7, with 8 bases aligning to TRBD1. Germline CDR1 and CDR2: SEHNR and FQNEAQ (reference sequence). V trimming: 5 bases; J trimming: 2 bases; junction bases outside the gene matches: 2. The length of the CDR3 is 13 residues. For the CDR3, the DNA is TGTGCCAGCAGCCGGACAGGGCCCTACGAGCAGTACTTC. Translation: CASSRTGPYEQYF.

The rearrangement uses TRBV6-1 and TRBJ2-7, with D unresolved. The CDR3 has 12 residues. Trimming took 7 bases from V and 5 from J, leaving 12 bases between them. Looked up from germline, CDR1 is MNHNS and CDR2 is SASEGT. CDR3 sequence: CASKDSGNEQYF. CDR3 DNA sequence: TGTGCCAGCAAGGATTCAGGTAACGAGCAGTACTTC.

This clone was detected once. This may arise from a read error, as a much more abundant clone is one base away. This chain uses TRBV3-1 with TRBJ2-7, with TRBD1 identical over 7 bases. The CDR3 extends over 15 amino acids. The germline V gene encodes CDR1 LGHDT and CDR2 YNNKEL (reference sequence). CDR3 region: CAISQGKGANYEQYF. CDR3 in DNA: TGTGCCATCAGCCAAGGGAAGGGGGCGAACTACGAGCAGTACTTC.

There are a few counts of this clone. The chain has TRBV24-1 and TRBJ2-2; D possibly corresponds to TRBD1 (5 bases). This CDR3 is built from 14 residues. V was cut by 4 bases and J by 12 bases, with 17 bases left in between. Germline V gene sequence: CDR1 KGHDR, CDR2 SFDVKD. In DNA, the CDR3 is TGTGCCACCAGTGACTCTCGAGACAGACTTAAGCTGTTTTTT. Its protein product is CATSDSRDRLKLFF.

This clone was counted ten times or more. The DNA of the CDR3 is TGTGCCTGGAGTCAACCGGGACCGAAAGCCTACGAGCAGTACTTC. Protein: CAWSQPGPKAYEQYF. J is TRBJ2-7 and V is TRBV30; the D call may be TRBD1 or TRBD2 (5 bases each). Germline assignment: CDR1 GTSNPN and CDR2 SVGIG (reference sequence). Trimming removed 2 bases from V and 2 bases from J, with 16 bases in between. The CDR3 has 15 amino acids.

This clone was counted a few times. This chain's CDR3 is CASSLSGTGSAKLFF. The CDR3 DNA reads as TGTGCCAGCAGCCTATCCGGGACAGGGAGTGCAAAACTGTTTTTT. The chain combines TRBV5-4 with TRBJ1-4, with 9 bases identical to TRBD1. J gave up 10 bases and V 4 bases, and 11 bases lay outside the gene matches. Germline lookup yields CDR1 SGHNT and CDR2 YYREEE (reference sequence). The CDR3 extends over 15 amino acids. Using reference TRBV5-4 and TRBJ1-4 for the parts outside the CDR3, the full variable domain is ETGVTQSPTHLIKTRGQQVTLRCSSQSGHNTVSWYQQALGQGPQFIFQYYREEENGRGNFPPRFSGLQFPNYSSELNVNALELDDSALYLCASSLSGTGSAKLFFGSGTQLSVL.

This clone was counted ten times or more. A read error may account for a junction end that differs from germline. The CDR3 DNA reads as TGTGCCAGCAGTTCGACTAGCGTAACCCAAAAGACCCAGTACTTC. Translated: CASSSTSVTQKTQYF. The chain carries TRBV12-3 or TRBV12-4 and TRBJ2-5, with 8 nucleotides matching TRBD2. This CDR3 has 15 residues.

This clone showed up just a few times. The chain is built from TRBV3-1 and TRBJ2-4; 14 bases are shared with TRBD2. The CDR3 runs to 19 residues. After removal of 3 bases from V and 0 bases from J, the junction contained 7 bases not matched to a gene. CDR1 is LGHDT and CDR2 is YNNKEL in the germline V gene (reference sequence). The chain's CDR3 is CASSQAGTSGSLAKNIQYF. CDR3 DNA: TGTGCCAGCAGCCAGGCCGGGACTAGCGGGAGCCTAGCCAAAAACATTCAGTACTTC.